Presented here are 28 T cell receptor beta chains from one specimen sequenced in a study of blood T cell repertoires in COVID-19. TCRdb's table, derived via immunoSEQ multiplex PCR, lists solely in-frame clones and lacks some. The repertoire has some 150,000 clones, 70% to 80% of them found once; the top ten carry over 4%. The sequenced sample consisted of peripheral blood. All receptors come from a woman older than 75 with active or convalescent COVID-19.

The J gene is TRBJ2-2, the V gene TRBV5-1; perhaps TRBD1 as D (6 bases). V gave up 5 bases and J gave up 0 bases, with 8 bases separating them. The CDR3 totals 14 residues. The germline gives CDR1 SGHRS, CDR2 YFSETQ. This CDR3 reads CASRQGANTGELFF. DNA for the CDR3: TGCGCCAGCAGACAGGGAGCGAACACCGGGGAGCTGTTTTTT.

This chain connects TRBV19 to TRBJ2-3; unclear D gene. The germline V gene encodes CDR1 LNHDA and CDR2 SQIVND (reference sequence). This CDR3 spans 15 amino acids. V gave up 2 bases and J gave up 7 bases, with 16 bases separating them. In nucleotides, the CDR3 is TGTGCCAGTAGTATATCGGTCAGGTTCCAGAATACGCAGTATTTT. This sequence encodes CASSISVRFQNTQYF. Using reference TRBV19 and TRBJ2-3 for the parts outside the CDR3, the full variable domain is DGGITQSPKYLFRKEGQNVTLSCEQNLNHDAMYWYRQDPGQGLRLIYYSQIVNDFQKGDIAEGYSVSREKKESFPLTVTSAQKNPTAFYLCASSISVRFQNTQYFGPGTRLTVL.

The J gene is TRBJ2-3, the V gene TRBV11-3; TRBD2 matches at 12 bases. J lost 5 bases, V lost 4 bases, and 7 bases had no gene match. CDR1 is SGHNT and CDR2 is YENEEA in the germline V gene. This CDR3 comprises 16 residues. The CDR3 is CASSSRTSGVGDTQYF. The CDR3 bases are TGTGCCAGCAGCTCCCGGACTAGCGGGGTCGGAGATACGCAGTATTTT.

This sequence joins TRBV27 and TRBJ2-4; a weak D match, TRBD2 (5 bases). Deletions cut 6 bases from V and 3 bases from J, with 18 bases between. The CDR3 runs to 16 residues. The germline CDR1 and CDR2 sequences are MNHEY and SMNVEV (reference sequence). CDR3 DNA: TGTGCCAGCAGCTATAACGGGGTTGTTAGCAAAAACATTCAGTACTTC. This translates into CASSYNGVVSKNIQYF.

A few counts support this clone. CDR3 amino acids: CASSEAFTGGNYGYTF. In nucleotides, the CDR3 is TGTGCCAGCAGTGAAGCTTTTACAGGGGGGAACTATGGCTACACCTTC. V is TRBV6-1 and J is TRBJ1-2; TRBD1 matches 8 bases. The trim removed 0 bases at V and 2 bases at J, leaving 5 bases unmatched. Germline-derived CDR1 and CDR2 are MNHNS and SASEGT. The CDR3 extends over 16 amino acids.

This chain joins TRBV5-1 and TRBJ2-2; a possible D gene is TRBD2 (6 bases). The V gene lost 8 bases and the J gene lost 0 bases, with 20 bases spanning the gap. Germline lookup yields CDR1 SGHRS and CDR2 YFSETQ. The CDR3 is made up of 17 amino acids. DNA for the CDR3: TGCGCCAGTAGGGACTCGGGCACGGTTTCGAACACCGGGGAGCTGTTTTTT. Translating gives CASRDSGTVSNTGELFF.

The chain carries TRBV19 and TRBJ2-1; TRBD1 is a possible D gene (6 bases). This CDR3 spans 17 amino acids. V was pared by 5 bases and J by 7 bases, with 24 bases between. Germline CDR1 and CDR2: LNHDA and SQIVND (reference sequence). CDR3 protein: CASSSRRDTSSGNEQFF. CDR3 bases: TGTGCCAGTAGTTCCCGCCGGGACACTAGTTCGGGGAATGAGCAGTTCTTC.

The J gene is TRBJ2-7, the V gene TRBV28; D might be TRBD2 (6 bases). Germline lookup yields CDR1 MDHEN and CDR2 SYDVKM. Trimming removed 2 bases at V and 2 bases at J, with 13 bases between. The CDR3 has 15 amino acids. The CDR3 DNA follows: TGTGCCAGCAGTTTAGGGGGGTCCCTAACCTACGAGCAGTACTTC. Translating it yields CASSLGGSLTYEQYF.

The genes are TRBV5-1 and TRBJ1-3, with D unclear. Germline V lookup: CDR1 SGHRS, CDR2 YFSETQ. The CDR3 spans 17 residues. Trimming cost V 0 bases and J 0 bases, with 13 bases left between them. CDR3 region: CASSLGPVTTSGNTIYF. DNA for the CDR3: TGCGCCAGCAGCTTGGGCCCAGTTACTACCTCTGGAAACACCATATATTTT.

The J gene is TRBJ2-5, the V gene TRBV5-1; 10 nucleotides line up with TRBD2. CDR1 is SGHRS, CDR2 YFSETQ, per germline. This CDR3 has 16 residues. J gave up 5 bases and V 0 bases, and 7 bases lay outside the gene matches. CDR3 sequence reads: CASSLGLAGVGETQYF. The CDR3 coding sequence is TGCGCCAGCAGCTTGGGACTAGCGGGCGTTGGTGAGACCCAGTACTTC.

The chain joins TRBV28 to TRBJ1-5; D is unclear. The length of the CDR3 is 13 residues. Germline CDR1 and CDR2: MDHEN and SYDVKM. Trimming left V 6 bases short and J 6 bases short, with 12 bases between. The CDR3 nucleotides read TGTGCCAGCAGCCCCGGCCCGGGTCAGCCCCAGCATTTT. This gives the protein CASSPGPGQPQHF. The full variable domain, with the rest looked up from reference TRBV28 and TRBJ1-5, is DVKVTQSSRYLVKRTGEKVFLECVQDMDHENMFWYRQDPGLGLRLIYFSYDVKMKEKGDIPEGYSVSREKKERFSLILESASTNQTSMYLCASSPGPGQPQHFGDGTRLSIL.

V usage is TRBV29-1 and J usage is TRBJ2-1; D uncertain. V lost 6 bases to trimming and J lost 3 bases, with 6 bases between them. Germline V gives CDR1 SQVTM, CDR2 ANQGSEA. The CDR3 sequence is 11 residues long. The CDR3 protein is CSVNSYNEQFF. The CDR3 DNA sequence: TGCAGCGTAAATAGCTACAATGAGCAGTTCTTC.

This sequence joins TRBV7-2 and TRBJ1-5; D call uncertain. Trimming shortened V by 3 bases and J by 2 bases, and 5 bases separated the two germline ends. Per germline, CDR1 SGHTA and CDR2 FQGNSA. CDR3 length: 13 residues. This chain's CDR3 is CASSLTGNQPQHF. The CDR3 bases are TGTGCCAGCAGCTTGACTGGCAATCAGCCCCAGCATTTT.

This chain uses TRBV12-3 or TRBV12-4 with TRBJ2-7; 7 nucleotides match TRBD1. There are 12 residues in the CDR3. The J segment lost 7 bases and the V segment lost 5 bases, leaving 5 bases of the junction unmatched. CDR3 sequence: CASSIQGREQYF. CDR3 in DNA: TGTGCCAGCAGTATACAGGGGCGTGAGCAGTACTTC.

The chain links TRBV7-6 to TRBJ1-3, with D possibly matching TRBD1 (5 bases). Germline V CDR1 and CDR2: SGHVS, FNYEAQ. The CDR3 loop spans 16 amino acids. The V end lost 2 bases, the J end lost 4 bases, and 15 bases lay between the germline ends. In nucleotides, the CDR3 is TGTGCCAGCAGCTTAATGGTTGGGGCGCGAGGAAACACCATATATTTT. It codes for CASSLMVGARGNTIYF.

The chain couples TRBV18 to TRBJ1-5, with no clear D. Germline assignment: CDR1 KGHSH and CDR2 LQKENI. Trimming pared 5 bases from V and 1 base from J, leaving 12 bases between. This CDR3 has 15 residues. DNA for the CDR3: TGTGCCAGCTCAAGAATCCCCCTAAGCAATCAGCCCCAGCATTTT. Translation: CASSRIPLSNQPQHF.

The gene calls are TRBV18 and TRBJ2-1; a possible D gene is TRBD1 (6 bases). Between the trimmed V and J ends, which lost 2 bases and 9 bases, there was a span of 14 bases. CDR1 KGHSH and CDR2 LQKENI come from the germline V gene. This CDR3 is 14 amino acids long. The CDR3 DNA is TGTGCCAGCTCACCAGGGGGCGTATACGGTGAGCAGTTCTTC. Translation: CASSPGGVYGEQFF.

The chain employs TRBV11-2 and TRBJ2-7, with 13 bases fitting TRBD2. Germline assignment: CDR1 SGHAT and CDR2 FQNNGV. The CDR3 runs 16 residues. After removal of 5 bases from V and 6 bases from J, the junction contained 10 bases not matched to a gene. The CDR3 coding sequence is TGTGCCAGCAGCCAAGGGACTAGCGGGGCCCCCAGCGAGCAGTACTTC. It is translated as CASSQGTSGAPSEQYF.

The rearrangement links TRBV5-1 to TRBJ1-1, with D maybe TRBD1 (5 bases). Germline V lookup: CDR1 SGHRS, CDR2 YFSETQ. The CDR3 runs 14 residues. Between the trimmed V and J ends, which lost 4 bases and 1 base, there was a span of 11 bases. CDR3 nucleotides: TGCGCCAGCAGCCCTGCCGGGGGGAACACTGAAGCTTTCTTT. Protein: CASSPAGGNTEAFF.

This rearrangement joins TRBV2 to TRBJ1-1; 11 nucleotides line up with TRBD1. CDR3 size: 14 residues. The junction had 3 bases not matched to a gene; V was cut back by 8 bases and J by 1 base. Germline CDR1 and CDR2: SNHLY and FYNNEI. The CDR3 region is CASGGQGANTEAFF. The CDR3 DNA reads TGTGCCAGCGGTGGACAGGGGGCGAACACTGAAGCTTTCTTT.

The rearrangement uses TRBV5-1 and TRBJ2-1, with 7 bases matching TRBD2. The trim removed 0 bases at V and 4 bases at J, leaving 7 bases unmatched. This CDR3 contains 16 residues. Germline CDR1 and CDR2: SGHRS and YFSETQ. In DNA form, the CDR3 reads TGCGCCAGCAGCTTGGCTGGGGGGGAGCGGTACAATGAGCAGTTCTTC. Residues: CASSLAGGERYNEQFF.

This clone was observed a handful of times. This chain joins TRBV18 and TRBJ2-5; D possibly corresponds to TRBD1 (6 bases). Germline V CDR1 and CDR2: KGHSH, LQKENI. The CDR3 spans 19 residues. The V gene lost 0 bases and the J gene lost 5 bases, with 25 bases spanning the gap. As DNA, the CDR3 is TGTGCCAGCTCACCACCGACCAGCTGGGGGCCACCCAAAAGGGAGACCCAGTACTTC. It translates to CASSPPTSWGPPKRETQYF.

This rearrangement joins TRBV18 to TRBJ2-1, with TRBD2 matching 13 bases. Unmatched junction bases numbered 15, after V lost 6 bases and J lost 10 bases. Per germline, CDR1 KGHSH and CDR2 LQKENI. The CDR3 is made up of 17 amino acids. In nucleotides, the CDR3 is TGTGCCAGCTCGCAAAGACCCGGGACTAGCGGGGTAGAGGAGCAGTTCTTC. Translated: CASSQRPGTSGVEEQFF.

The CDR3 sequence: CASSSRNEKLFF. The CDR3 DNA follows: TGTGCCAGCAGCTCGAGAAATGAAAAACTGTTTTTT. This chain links TRBV7-2 with TRBJ1-4; D gene unclear. The CDR3 has 12 residues. Trimming took 4 bases from V and 5 from J, leaving 5 bases between them. Germline V CDR1 and CDR2: SGHTA, FQGNSA.

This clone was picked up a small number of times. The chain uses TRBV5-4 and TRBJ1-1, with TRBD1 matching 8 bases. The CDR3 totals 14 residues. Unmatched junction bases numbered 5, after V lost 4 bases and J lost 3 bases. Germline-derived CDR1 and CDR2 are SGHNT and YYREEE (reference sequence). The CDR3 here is CASSDRQGYTEAFF. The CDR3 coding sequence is TGTGCCAGCAGCGACCGACAGGGGTACACTGAAGCTTTCTTT.

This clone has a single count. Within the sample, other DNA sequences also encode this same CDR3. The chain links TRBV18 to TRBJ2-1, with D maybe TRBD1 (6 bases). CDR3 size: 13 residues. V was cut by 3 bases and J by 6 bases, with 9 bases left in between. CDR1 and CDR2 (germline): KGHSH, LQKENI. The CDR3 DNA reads TGTGCCAGCTCACCGGGACAACCCAATGAGCAGTTCTTC. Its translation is CASSPGQPNEQFF.

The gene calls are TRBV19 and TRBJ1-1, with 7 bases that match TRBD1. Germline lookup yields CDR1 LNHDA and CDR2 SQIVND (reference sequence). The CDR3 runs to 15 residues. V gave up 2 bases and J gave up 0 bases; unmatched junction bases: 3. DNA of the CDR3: TGTGCCAGTAGTATAACCGGGACAGTGAACACTGAAGCTTTCTTT. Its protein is CASSITGTVNTEAFF.

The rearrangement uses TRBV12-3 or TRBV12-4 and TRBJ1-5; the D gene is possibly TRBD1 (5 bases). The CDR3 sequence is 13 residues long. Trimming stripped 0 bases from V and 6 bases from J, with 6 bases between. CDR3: CASSLAGGQPQHF. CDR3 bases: TGTGCCAGCAGTTTAGCGGGGGGTCAGCCCCAGCATTTT.